A selection of T cell receptor beta chains follows, all from one sample in a study of shared clonotypes between healthy human individuals. Sequencing was performed with immunoSEQ multiplex PCR; in TCRdb, only in-frame clones are kept and a portion is missing. The data hold 950,000 to 1,100,000 clones, with around 78% observed a single time. Sequencing input: memory CD4+ T cells from PBMCs. All receptors come from a man aged 18-30 years in good health. Some clones in this sample may be carry-over from other donors' samples. CDR3s include the opening cysteine and the closing phenylalanine or tryptophan. The order of the fields is clone size, D gene, V gene, J gene, CDR3 DNA, CDR3 protein. A D gene is named only where the DNA matches it firmly. Size values are once, few and many counts, or a class for expanded clones, and some rows have none.

clone_size: NA; d_call: TRBD2; v_call: TRBV6-1; j_call: TRBJ2-5; cdr3_nt: TGTGCCAGCAGGGAGCGGGGGATTAGAGAGACCCAGTACTTC; cdr3_aa: CASRERGIRETQYF
clone_size: NA; d_call: TRBD1; v_call: TRBV30; j_call: TRBJ2-5; cdr3_nt: TGTGCCTGGAGTGCCTACCCGGACAGGGGGCTTGAGACCCAGTACTTC; cdr3_aa: CAWSAYPDRGLETQYF
clone_size: once; d_call: TRBD2; v_call: TRBV7-9; j_call: TRBJ2-5; cdr3_nt: TGTGCCAGCAGCGTGGGGCTAGCGGAAGAGACCCAGTACTTC; cdr3_aa: CASSVGLAEETQYF
clone_size: NA; d_call: NA; v_call: TRBV25-1; j_call: TRBJ1-4; cdr3_nt: TGTGCCAGCAATGGACCTAATGAAAAACTGTTTTTT; cdr3_aa: CASNGPNEKLFF
clone_size: once; d_call: NA; v_call: TRBV4-1; j_call: TRBJ2-4; cdr3_nt: TGCGCCAGCAGCCAGATCTTCTCCAAAAACATTCAGTACTTC; cdr3_aa: CASSQIFSKNIQYF
clone_size: few; d_call: NA; v_call: TRBV11-2; j_call: TRBJ2-1; cdr3_nt: TGTGCCACCGGAGGGAGTTCCTACAATGAGCAGTTCTTC; cdr3_aa: CATGGSSYNEQFF
clone_size: once; d_call: NA; v_call: TRBV5-1; j_call: TRBJ2-5; cdr3_nt: TGCGCCAGCAGCTTACCCCCAACGGAGACCCAGTACTTC; cdr3_aa: CASSLPPTETQYF
clone_size: NA; d_call: NA; v_call: TRBV5-6; j_call: TRBJ2-1; cdr3_nt: TGTGCCAGCAGCTTAGTCCCCTCAGCGGCGCCTTACAATGAGCAGTTCTTC; cdr3_aa: CASSLVPSAAPYNEQFF
clone_size: NA; d_call: TRBD1; v_call: TRBV6-5; j_call: TRBJ2-3; cdr3_nt: TGTGCCAGCAGAAGGGACAGCCTTACAGATACGCAGTATTTT; cdr3_aa: CASRRDSLTDTQYF
clone_size: NA; d_call: NA; v_call: TRBV27; j_call: TRBJ2-7; cdr3_nt: TGTGCCAGCAGTTTAAACAGGTACTCCTACGAGCAGTACTTC; cdr3_aa: CASSLNRYSYEQYF
clone_size: NA; d_call: TRBD2; v_call: TRBV27; j_call: TRBJ2-7; cdr3_nt: TGTGCCAGCAGTGGGGCGGTCAGCGGGAGGGCCTACGAGCAGTACTTC; cdr3_aa: CASSGAVSGRAYEQYF
clone_size: NA; d_call: TRBD1; v_call: TRBV5-4; j_call: TRBJ2-3; cdr3_nt: TGTGCCAGCAGCCCCCAGGGACAGGCCTGGGATACGCAGTATTTT; cdr3_aa: CASSPQGQAWDTQYF